This T cell receptor (beta chain) derives from a study of CD8+ T cells in alopecia areata. Study results and caveats: Significant decreases in scalp clonality and expanded CD8+ clones followed tofacitinib treatment.

Indicated treatment: oral pan-JAK inhibitor, 5-10 mg twice daily. Punch biopsies of lesional scalp, plus peripheral blood, were taken from alopecia areata patients. Separation by sorting yielded CD4+ and CD8+ T cells from PBMCs. Once RNA had been extracted, it was reverse transcribed into cDNA to act as the sequencing template. The data were produced by immunoSEQ multiplex PCR, yet TCRdb's version contains in-frame clones alone and is incomplete. The sample shows 95,000 to 150,000 clones, 61% of them seen only once. To note about this clone: What it binds is unknown.

The ends were cut back, 3 bases at V and 2 bases at J, with 11 bases in the middle. The CDR3 has 15 amino acids. From germline, CDR1 is SNHLY and CDR2 FYNNEI. The sequence derives from a human donor with alopecia areata. This chain uses TRBV2 with TRBJ1-5; D is ambiguous. Sequenced here: CD4+ T cells sorted from blood, sampled at week 4, from a patient treated with tofacitinib. CDR3 sequence (DNA): TGTGCCAGCAGTGAGTCCTGGGTGGGCAATCAGCCCCAGCATTTT. Protein sequence: CASSESWVGNQPQHF.